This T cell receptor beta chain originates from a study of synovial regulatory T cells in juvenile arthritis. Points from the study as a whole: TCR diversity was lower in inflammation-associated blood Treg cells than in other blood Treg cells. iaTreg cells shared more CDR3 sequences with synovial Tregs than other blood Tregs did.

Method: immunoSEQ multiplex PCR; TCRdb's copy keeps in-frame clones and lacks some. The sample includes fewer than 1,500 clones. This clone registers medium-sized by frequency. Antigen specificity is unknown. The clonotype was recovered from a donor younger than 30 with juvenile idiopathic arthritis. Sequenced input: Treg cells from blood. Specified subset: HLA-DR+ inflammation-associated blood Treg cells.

Here the CDR3 reads CASSRTGGYEQYF. The genes are TRBV19 and TRBJ2-7; the TRBD1 assignment by TCRdb is unverifiable without DNA. In germline, CDR1 is LNHDA, CDR2 SQIVND (reference sequence). The CDR3 contains 13 residues. DNA was not recorded.